Detailed here is one TCR beta chain. Its target is unknown. V was pared by 5 bases and J by 0 bases, with 5 bases of the junction left unmatched. The germline CDR1 and CDR2 sequences are SEHNR and FQNEAQ (reference sequence). This CDR3 is 17 amino acids long. The sample originates from a study of cytomegalovirus exposure and HLA in healthy donors. Study outcomes and limitations: Altogether, 160 or so TCR beta chains were recorded as cytomegalovirus-associated. Despite most TCR sequences being rare, some public TCRs occurred in many donors. Clusters of TCRs from the first cohort tended to co-occur in the 100 to 150 validation repertoires (as a later analysis found).

The repertoire was sequenced with immunoSEQ multiplex PCR; TCRdb's copy has only in-frame clones and lacks some. The data hold approximately 120,000 clones, with approximately 90% observed a single time. The V call is TRBV7-9, the J call TRBJ2-1, with 12 bases that match TRBD2. This TCR derives from a woman between 18 and 29 years old in good health and CMV-seronegative. The specimen was PBMCs. The CDR3 nucleotides are TGTGCCAGCAGCCCCACTAGCGGGGGGAGCTCCTACAATGAGCAGTTCTTC. As protein: CASSPTSGGSSYNEQFF. Full variable domain (remainder filled in from reference TRBV7-9 and TRBJ2-1): DTGVSQNPRHKITKRGQNVTFRCDPISEHNRLYWYRQTLGQGPEFLTYFQNEAQLEKSRLLSDRFSAERPKGSFSTLEIQRTEQGDSAMYLCASSPTSGGSSYNEQFFGPGTRLTVL.